What follows are 8 T cell receptor beta chains derived from one specimen sequenced in a study of control samples from healthy donors and cancer patients. The protocol was immunoSEQ multiplex PCR, while the TCRdb copy is restricted to in-frame clones and leaves out a portion. The sample yields approximately 150,000 clones, 90% to 95% seen once. The specimen was blood. Every receptor here comes from a man between 18 and 35 years old in good health.

The V and J genes are TRBV5-4 and TRBJ1-2; D is possibly TRBD1 (6 bases). Germline-derived CDR1 and CDR2 are SGHNT and YYREEE (reference sequence). V was pared by 3 bases and J by 6 bases, with 18 bases between. CDR3 size: 15 residues. The CDR3 DNA reads TGTGCCAGCAGCTCCAATACAGGGTTTCCAGATGGCTACACCTTC. This sequence encodes CASSSNTGFPDGYTF. Filled out from reference TRBV5-4 and TRBJ1-2, the complete variable domain reads ETGVTQSPTHLIKTRGQQVTLRCSSQSGHNTVSWYQQALGQGPQFIFQYYREEENGRGNFPPRFSGLQFPNYSSELNVNALELDDSALYLCASSSNTGFPDGYTFGSGTRLTVV.

This chain joins TRBV27 and TRBJ1-1, with 9 bases matching TRBD1. CDR1 is MNHEY, CDR2 SMNVEV, per germline (reference sequence). The CDR3 covers 15 residues. Trimming removed 4 bases from V and 5 bases from J; junction bases left unmatched: 8. The CDR3 nucleotides read TGTGCCAGCAGTTCCCCGGACAGGGGATGGACTGAAGCTTTCTTT. Translation gives CASSSPDRGWTEAFF.

This rearrangement joins TRBV5-6 to TRBJ1-1; D is unresolved. This CDR3 comprises 11 residues. The germline V gene has CDR1 SGHDT and CDR2 YYEEEE. With 5 bases removed from V and 8 bases from J, the gap between germline ends came to 10 bases. CDR3 bases: TGTGCCAGCAGTAGGGCCCTAGAAGCTTTCTTT. It yields the protein CASSRALEAFF.

The chain combines TRBV7-2 with TRBJ1-2; 9 bases match TRBD1. The junction had 5 bases not matched to a gene; V was cut back by 1 base and J by 5 bases. Germline CDR1 reads SGHTA; CDR2 reads FQGNSA. The CDR3 is made up of 15 amino acids. In nucleotides, the CDR3 is TGTGCCAGCAGCTTAGGAGGGACAGGGCCTTATGGCTACACCTTC. Translated, it gives CASSLGGTGPYGYTF.

J is TRBJ1-5 and V is TRBV5-1; 7 nucleotides match TRBD1. The junction had 2 bases not matched to a gene; V was cut back by 2 bases and J by 3 bases. There are 14 residues in the CDR3. Germline V gene data show CDR1 as SGHRS and CDR2 as YFSETQ. CDR3 sequence reads: CASSLTGDNQPQHF. CDR3 nucleotides: TGCGCCAGCAGCTTAACAGGGGACAATCAGCCCCAGCATTTT.

The rearrangement links TRBV19 to TRBJ1-5; a weak D match, TRBD1 (5 bases). The germline V and J ends were trimmed by 8 bases and 4 bases, with 12 bases remaining between them. The germline CDR1 and CDR2 sequences are LNHDA and SQIVND (reference sequence). The CDR3 contains 13 residues. CDR3 DNA sequence: TGTGCCAGTCGAAGACAGAGTAATCAGCCCCAGCATTTT. Amino acid sequence: CASRRQSNQPQHF.

The chain employs TRBV29-1 and TRBJ1-1; unclear D gene. The CDR3 is 15 residues long. V dropped 7 bases and J dropped 4 bases, with 22 bases sitting between them. Germline loops: CDR1 SQVTM, CDR2 ANQGSEA. The CDR3 sequence: CSGTYRVLMGTEAFF. The CDR3 DNA is TGCAGCGGGACCTACAGAGTTTTAATGGGCACTGAAGCTTTCTTT.

V gene TRBV28 combines with J gene TRBJ1-5; D is ambiguous. This CDR3 has 14 amino acids. CDR1 is MDHEN, CDR2 SYDVKM, per germline. V was clipped by 4 bases and J by 6 bases, with 13 bases between them. CDR3 DNA: TGTGCCAGCAGTTCGGCCGGGGAAGGTCAGCCCCAGCATTTT. Translation gives CASSSAGEGQPQHF. Full variable domain (rest looked up from reference TRBV28 and TRBJ1-5): DVKVTQSSRYLVKRTGEKVFLECVQDMDHENMFWYRQDPGLGLRLIYFSYDVKMKEKGDIPEGYSVSREKKERFSLILESASTNQTSMYLCASSSAGEGQPQHFGDGTRLSIL.